The 30 T cell receptor beta chains below come from one sample, sequenced in a study of blood T cell repertoires in COVID-19. The protocol was immunoSEQ multiplex PCR, while the TCRdb copy is restricted to in-frame clones and leaves out a portion. The sample yields 300,000 to 500,000 clones, roughly 90% seen once. Source material: PBMCs or T cells enriched from blood (not recorded which). The receptors stem from a woman aged 25 to 39 with acute COVID-19.

This clone was seen just once. The chain joins TRBV27 to TRBJ1-6, with a possible D match to TRBD1 (6 bases). The V and J ends lost 8 bases and 6 bases respectively, with 17 bases between them. In germline, CDR1 is MNHEY, CDR2 SMNVEV (reference sequence). This CDR3 comprises 15 residues. CDR3 sequence reads: CASRESTGSNSPLHF. CDR3 nucleotides: TGTGCCAGCCGCGAATCGACAGGATCTAATTCACCCCTCCACTTT.

The chain is built from TRBV10-3 and TRBJ2-5, with D unresolved. CDR3 size: 14 residues. Germline V lookup: CDR1 ENHRY, CDR2 SYGVKD. Trimming removed 3 bases at V and 0 bases at J, with 8 bases between. This CDR3 is CAISDLLHQETQYF. The DNA for the CDR3 is TGTGCCATCAGTGACCTATTACACCAAGAGACCCAGTACTTC.

J is TRBJ2-3 and V is TRBV30; 9 nucleotides line up with TRBD2. Trimming removed 5 bases from V and 7 bases from J; junction bases left unmatched: 10. Germline V gene sequence: CDR1 GTSNPN, CDR2 SVGIG (reference sequence). The CDR3 runs 14 residues. CDR3 bases: TGTGCCTGGGCTAGCGGGGACCGAGGGTATACGCAGTATTTT. This encodes CAWASGDRGYTQYF.

The chain recombines TRBV7-2 with TRBJ1-4, with D possibly matching TRBD1 (6 bases). V lost 5 bases and J lost 7, with 14 bases in between. Germline CDR1 and CDR2: SGHTA and FQGNSA. The length of the CDR3 is 14 residues. This CDR3 reads CASSETGVVEKLFF. For the CDR3, the DNA is TGTGCCAGCAGCGAGACAGGAGTTGTTGAAAAACTGTTTTTT.

The V gene is TRBV2, the J gene TRBJ1-5, with 7 bases fitting TRBD1. The V segment lost 3 bases and the J segment 16 bases; nucleotides outside the gene matches: 15. CDR3 length equals 14 residues. The V gene's germline CDR1 is SNHLY and CDR2 FYNNEI. CDR3 DNA: TGTGCCAGCAGTGACAGCCTCGGACAGGTCGCTAAACATTTT. Amino acids: CASSDSLGQVAKHF. The variable domain in full, with the rest retrieved from reference TRBV2 and TRBJ1-5, is EPEVTQTPSHQVTQMGQEVILRCVPISNHLYFYWYRQILGQKVEFLVSFYNNEISEKSEIFDDQFSVERPDGSNFTLKIRSTKLEDSAMYFCASSDSLGQVAKHFGDGTRLSIL.

The V and J genes are TRBV14 and TRBJ2-3; no clear D. This CDR3 spans 16 amino acids. V was trimmed by 1 base and J by 4 bases, leaving 15 bases between them. Looked up from germline, CDR1 is SGHDN and CDR2 is FVKESK. The CDR3 spells CASSQAKPLSPDTQYF. The CDR3 DNA sequence: TGTGCCAGCAGCCAAGCGAAGCCACTTTCCCCAGATACGCAGTATTTT. The full variable domain, its missing parts supplied by reference TRBV14 and TRBJ2-3, is EAGVTQFPSHSVIEKGQTVTLRCDPISGHDNLYWYRRVMGKEIKFLLHFVKESKQDESGMPNNRFLAERTGGTYSTLKVQPAELEDSGVYFCASSQAKPLSPDTQYFGPGTRLTVL.

The chain couples TRBV7-2 to TRBJ1-1, with 12 bases lining up with TRBD1. The germline gives CDR1 SGHTA, CDR2 FQGNSA. V lost 3 bases, J lost 11 bases, and 7 bases stayed unmatched. The CDR3 is 14 amino acids. The CDR3 nucleotides are TGTGCCAGCAGCTTCGGGACAGGGGGCGGGACGGCTTTCTTT. This encodes CASSFGTGGGTAFF.

The gene calls are TRBV9 and TRBJ2-1; perhaps TRBD2 as D (7 bases). There are 15 residues in the CDR3. Germline CDR1 and CDR2: SGDLS and YYNGEE. V was trimmed by 6 bases and J by 0 bases, leaving 13 bases between them. CDR3: CASTQGGGSYNEQFF. Here the CDR3 DNA reads TGTGCCAGCACCCAGGGAGGGGGCTCCTACAATGAGCAGTTCTTC.

The chain joins TRBV21-1 to TRBJ1-6. TRBV21-1 corresponds to a pseudogene. The CDR3 has 19 amino acids. The CDR3 DNA reads TGTGCCAGCAGCAAAGCCCCATTGGAGGGCCCCTCCTATAATTCACCCCTCCACTTT. Protein product: CASSKAPLEGPSYNSPLHF.

V is TRBV6-2 or TRBV6-3 and J is TRBJ1-5; D not certain. Between the trimmed V and J ends, which lost 2 bases and 2 bases, there was a span of 4 bases. The CDR3 has 13 amino acids. The V gene's germline CDR1 is MNHEY and CDR2 SVGEGT. The CDR3 region has the DNA TGTGCCAGCAGTTACCTCGGCAATCAGCCCCAGCATTTT. Translating gives CASSYLGNQPQHF.

The chain carries TRBV3-1 (or the pseudogene TRBV3-2) and TRBJ1-2; tentative D call: TRBD1 (5 bases). The V and J ends lost 6 bases and 4 bases respectively, with 12 bases between them. CDR1 is LGHDT, CDR2 YNNKEL, per germline (reference sequence). CDR3 length: 13 residues. The CDR3 loop is CASRGGIGYGYTF. For the CDR3, the DNA is TGTGCCAGCAGGGGGGGAATCGGCTATGGCTACACCTTC.

About this clone: This sample also contains other DNA sequences that code for the same CDR3. The CDR3 is CASSPGQGARKLFF. DNA for the CDR3: TGTGCCAGCAGCCCAGGACAGGGGGCCAGAAAACTGTTTTTT. V gene TRBV6-5 combines with J gene TRBJ1-4, with 11 nucleotides matching TRBD1. Trimming at V came to 6 bases and at J to 10 bases, leaving 7 bases not matched to a gene. Germline CDR1 is MNHEY and CDR2 is SVGAGI. CDR3 length equals 14 residues.

A few counts support this clone. CDR3 in amino acids: CASSFNSGPQGDSPLHF. The DNA of the CDR3 is TGTGCCAGCAGCTTCAATTCCGGGCCCCAGGGGGACTCACCCCTCCACTTT. The chain is built from TRBV11-2 and TRBJ1-6, with TRBD1 matching over 7 bases. Trimming took 3 bases from V and 10 from J; bases not matched to a gene: 15. Germline-derived CDR1 and CDR2 are SGHAT and FQNNGV. The CDR3 has 17 amino acids.

The chain employs TRBV29-1 and TRBJ2-5, with 7 positions matching TRBD1. V lost 6 bases, J lost 7 bases, and 8 bases stayed unmatched. CDR3 length: 12 residues. Germline V CDR1 and CDR2: SQVTM, ANQGSEA. Written as DNA, the CDR3 is TGCAGCGTCGACAGGGATGGTTGGACCCAGTACTTC. This translates into CSVDRDGWTQYF.

The genes are TRBV6-2 or TRBV6-3 and TRBJ2-1, with D perhaps matching TRBD1 (5 bases). CDR1 and CDR2 from the germline V gene are MNHEY and SVGEGT. V dropped 2 bases and J dropped 4 bases, with 21 bases sitting between them. There are 18 residues in the CDR3. The CDR3 here is CASSYIWGLGQTYNEQFF. Here the CDR3 DNA reads TGTGCCAGCAGTTACATCTGGGGTCTTGGACAAACTTACAATGAGCAGTTCTTC.

This clone was recorded at least ten times. V and J are TRBV10-3 and TRBJ2-3, with TRBD2 identical over 7 bases. The CDR3 has 14 amino acids. Trimming cost V 4 bases and J 2 bases; bases outside gene matches: 3. Germline CDR1 is ENHRY and CDR2 is SYGVKD. As DNA, the CDR3 is TGTGCCATCAGTGTGGCGGGGGTCACAGATACGCAGTATTTT. Protein: CAISVAGVTDTQYF.

The chain carries TRBV4-3 and TRBJ1-2, with 9 nucleotides matching TRBD1. There are 16 residues in the CDR3. Germline CDR1 is LGHNA and CDR2 is YSLEER. Unmatched junction bases numbered 9, after V lost 3 bases and J lost 4 bases. The CDR3 loop reads CASSQDGQGRTYGYTF. Written as DNA, the CDR3 is TGCGCCAGCAGCCAGGATGGACAGGGGCGTACCTATGGCTACACCTTC.

This sequence joins TRBV13 and TRBJ1-3, with 7 bases fitting TRBD1. The CDR3 runs to 15 residues. Unmatched junction bases numbered 9, after V lost 4 bases and J lost 6 bases. CDR1 PRHDT and CDR2 FYEKMQ come from the germline V gene (reference sequence). For the CDR3, the DNA is TGTGCCAGCAGCTCCCCGACAGGGTGGCAAAACACCATATATTTT. It codes for CASSSPTGWQNTIYF.

J is TRBJ1-6 and V is TRBV25-1, with D hard to call. Trimming removed 2 bases at V and 0 bases at J, with 14 bases between. CDR1 and CDR2 (germline): MGHDK, SYGVNS. CDR3 size: 18 residues. The DNA of the CDR3 is TGTGCCAGCAGTGAAAGCCCTGTCTCAAGCTCCTATAATTCACCCCTCCACTTT. As protein: CASSESPVSSSYNSPLHF.

The V and J genes are TRBV19 and TRBJ2-7; 7 bases fit TRBD2. The junction had 6 bases not matched to a gene; V was cut back by 3 bases and J by 1 base. Germline CDR1 reads LNHDA; CDR2 reads SQIVND (reference sequence). The CDR3 sequence is 15 residues long. The chain's CDR3 is CASSIAGVLSYEQYF. CDR3 nucleotides: TGTGCCAGTAGTATCGCGGGGGTCCTTTCCTACGAGCAGTACTTC.

V and J are TRBV10-3 and TRBJ2-3; 7 bases line up with TRBD1. The CDR3 is 15 amino acids. J gave up 0 bases and V 6 bases, and 6 bases lay outside the gene matches. Germline V gives CDR1 ENHRY, CDR2 SYGVKD. The CDR3 DNA reads as TGTGCCATCAGGGGACAGTCCGCTAGCACAGATACGCAGTATTTT. Encoded protein: CAIRGQSASTDTQYF.

The genes are TRBV4-1 and TRBJ2-5; D possibly corresponds to TRBD1 (5 bases). In germline, CDR1 is MGHRA, CDR2 YSYEKL. The CDR3 spans 15 residues. Between the trimmed V and J ends, which lost 0 bases and 5 bases, there was a span of 13 bases. This CDR3 reads CASSQDHQGGETQYF. As DNA, the CDR3 is TGCGCCAGCAGCCAAGATCACCAGGGTGGTGAGACCCAGTACTTC.

V is TRBV4-1 and J is TRBJ1-4; D is possibly TRBD1 (5 bases). V was cut by 0 bases and J by 8 bases, with 10 bases left in between. The CDR3 has 14 residues. Germline assignment: CDR1 MGHRA and CDR2 YSYEKL. The CDR3 bases are TGCGCCAGCAGCCAAGACAGGGTTAGAGAAAAACTGTTTTTT. Protein sequence: CASSQDRVREKLFF.

V is TRBV4-3 and J is TRBJ2-7; possible D gene TRBD2, 5 bases. In germline, CDR1 is LGHNA, CDR2 YSLEER. Trimming left V 4 bases short and J 3 bases short, with 16 bases between. This CDR3 spans 15 amino acids. CDR3 sequence reads: CASSREGESFYEQYF. The DNA of the CDR3 is TGCGCCAGCAGCCGAGAGGGAGAGAGCTTCTACGAGCAGTACTTC.

The chain has TRBV21-1 and TRBJ1-1; the table's TRBD1 call for D was not verified on the DNA. TRBV21-1 is designated a pseudogene. CDR3 length equals 17 residues. CDR3 DNA: TGTGCCAGCAGCAAAAGGACTACAGGGGGCTTGGACACTGAAGCTTTCTTT. This translates into CASSKRTTGGLDTEAFF.

The chain employs TRBV7-2 and TRBJ2-7, with 8 nucleotides matching TRBD2. J gave up 6 bases and V 3 bases, and 10 bases lay outside the gene matches. The CDR3 consists of 15 residues. Germline V CDR1 and CDR2: SGHTA, FQGNSA. The CDR3 nucleotides read TGTGCCAGCAGCTTGGCGGGGGGCCAGGGAATCGAGCAGTACTTC. Protein sequence: CASSLAGGQGIEQYF.

CDR3 protein: CASSQDPGAYEQYF. The DNA for the CDR3 is TGTGCCAGCAGCCAAGATCCAGGGGCCTACGAGCAGTACTTC. The V gene is TRBV3-1 (or the pseudogene TRBV3-2), the J gene TRBJ2-7, with D possibly TRBD1 on 6 matching bases. This CDR3 is 14 amino acids long. Germline values: CDR1 LGHDT, CDR2 YNNKEL (reference sequence). V was pared by 0 bases and J by 2 bases, with 8 bases between.

This clone has a single count. The chain uses TRBV5-1 and TRBJ1-2; 11 bases map to TRBD1. The CDR3 contains 14 residues. Germline V gene lookup returns CDR1 SGHRS and CDR2 YFSETQ. V trimming: 4 bases; J trimming: 3 bases; junction bases outside the gene matches: 2. CDR3 loop: CASSGQGADYGYTF. DNA of the CDR3: TGCGCCAGCAGCGGACAGGGGGCGGACTATGGCTACACCTTC. Full variable domain (missing parts from reference TRBV5-1 and TRBJ1-2): KAGVTQTPRYLIKTRGQQVTLSCSPISGHRSVSWYQQTPGQGLQFLFEYFSETQRNKGNFPGRFSGRQFSNSRSEMNVSTLELGDSALYLCASSGQGADYGYTFGSGTRLTVV.

The chain combines TRBV3-1 (or the pseudogene TRBV3-2) with TRBJ1-1; no clear D. The germline CDR1 and CDR2 sequences are LGHDT and YNNKEL (reference sequence). The ends were cut back, 3 bases at V and 6 bases at J, with 11 bases in the middle. CDR3 size: 13 residues. DNA for the CDR3: TGTGCCAGCAGCCAGGGGAGGAGCGCTGAAGCTTTCTTT. It translates to CASSQGRSAEAFF.

The chain couples TRBV10-1 to TRBJ2-3; 13 bases match TRBD2. V dropped 5 bases and J dropped 7; count of bases not matched to a gene: 3. Germline loops: CDR1 WNHNN, CDR2 SYGVQD (reference sequence). The CDR3 runs to 14 residues. CDR3 sequence (DNA): TGCGCCAGCAGTACTAGCGGGGGGGCAAATACGCAGTATTTT. The encoded protein is CASSTSGGANTQYF.